The rows below give T cell receptor beta chains drawn from one sample of a study of sequential checkpoint blockade in melanoma. Sequencing used immunoSEQ multiplex PCR; TCRdb keeps in-frame clones, though not all of them. Of 13,000 or so clones in the sample, approximately 52% were seen once. The sample here was CD8+ T cells sorted from blood (inferred from file names), taken from a patient given nivolumab and ipilimumab in sequence. All receptors come from a human donor with melanoma. Each CDR3 is given without its conserved first and last residue. The order of the fields is V gene, clone size, CDR3 length, J gene, CDR3 protein. Some rows mark clone size as missing; the rest say once, few, many or name a class of expanded clone.

TRBV6-5,few,14,TRBJ1-1,ASSFRLQGMNTEAF
TRBV30,.,12,TRBJ2-3,ALQAGAGTDTQY
TRBV6-4,.,13,TRBJ2-2,ASSDSGTGSGELF
TRBV21-1,medium-sized,13,TRBJ1-1,ASSTRQGVNTEAF
TRBV28,medium-sized,12,TRBJ2-1,ASRSLGGADEQF
TRBV2,.,13,TRBJ1-4,ASSVPFDTDEKLF
TRBV4-1,once,14,TRBJ2-5,ASSQDLGLGEETQY
TRBV9,few,12,TRBJ1-2,ASSVGAGVYGYT
TRBV18,.,17,TRBJ1-3,ASSSTGTGLLHSGNTIY
TRBV19,few,13,TRBJ2-7,ASSMTQGVIYEQY
TRBV2,.,11,TRBJ2-3,ASSEAVADTQY
TRBV13,.,13,TRBJ2-7,ASSRGQGTSYEQY
TRBV6-4,.,13,TRBJ2-3,ASIGAERATDTQY
TRBV6-4,.,14,TRBJ2-1,ASSDLGGSSYNEQF
TRBV7-9,.,15,TRBJ1-2,ASSLPGQDFFNYGYT
TRBV6-6,.,12,TRBJ1-2,ASGAKTGYYGYT
TRBV6-6,.,10,TRBJ2-1,ASSTSYNEQF
TRBV28,.,14,TRBJ2-3,ASSSRLAGAADTQY
TRBV6-5,.,10,TRBJ1-2,ASSTGGDGYT
TRBV7-7,few,12,TRBJ2-5,ASSLGQGLETQY
TRBV6-5,.,13,TRBJ2-3,ASSFGQGGTDTQY
TRBV6-5,.,13,TRBJ2-7,ASSDLAGGEYEQY
TRBV19,.,12,TRBJ2-7,ASSIERGSYEQY
TRBV5-1,.,13,TRBJ1-3,ASSYSSGAGNTIY
TRBV6-5,.,12,TRBJ2-1,ASSYSTNYNEQF
TRBV5-6,.,13,TRBJ2-1,ASTHAAQVYNEQF
TRBV6-1,.,10,TRBJ2-7,ASLGGDLGQY
TRBV9,few,13,TRBJ2-1,ASSAQQLVPDEQF
TRBV19,.,16,TRBJ2-3,ASSPGLAGGKSPDTQY
TRBV19,.,13,TRBJ2-2,ASSWRRGQTGELF
TRBV5-3,.,11,TRBJ2-1,ASSLEEDIEQF
TRBV5-1,many,13,TRBJ2-1,ASSLGPGGRDEQF
TRBV6-5,.,9,TRBJ2-5,ASSYARAQY
TRBV19,.,15,TRBJ1-2,ASSTDPWAGLNYGYT
TRBV4-2,.,15,TRBJ2-1,ASSQDWGLALYNEQF
TRBV10-3,few,15,TRBJ1-4,AISESEAVERREKLF
TRBV2,.,12,TRBJ1-1,ASSEAAMNTEAF
TRBV7-8,.,12,TRBJ1-2,ASSLGGEGYGYT
TRBV7-9,few,14,TRBJ2-1,ASSWISQVDYNEQF
TRBV27,.,10,TRBJ2-7,ASSFLQYEQY
TRBV4-2,few,13,TRBJ1-1,ASSQDSGRKTEAF
TRBV5-4,few,12,TRBJ1-1,ASSFNGRNTEAF
TRBV10-1,.,14,TRBJ1-5,ASSTVGGVGNQPQH
TRBV19,.,16,TRBJ2-1,ASSSSTSGTHRPGEQF
TRBV6-5,few,14,TRBJ2-3,ASSYAPGQSTDTQY
TRBV7-9,.,12,TRBJ2-7,ASSSGGQDSEQY
TRBV5-6,.,10,TRBJ2-5,ASSLAWETQY